A single sample is the source of the 29 T cell receptor beta chains below, sequenced in a study of blood T cell repertoires in COVID-19. The data were produced by immunoSEQ multiplex PCR, yet TCRdb's version contains in-frame clones alone and is incomplete. This sample has about 370,000 clones, with more than 80% found just once. Sequenced material: peripheral blood. These receptors were collected from a woman aged 25 to 39 with COVID-19, enrolled during active disease.

J is TRBJ2-3 and V is TRBV5-1; 13 bases align to TRBD2. The CDR3 totals 14 residues. With V trimmed by 7 bases and J by 6 bases, 5 bases remained unmatched. The germline CDR1 and CDR2 sequences are SGHRS and YFSETQ. CDR3: CASRLAGGADTQYF. The CDR3 nucleotides are TGCGCCAGCCGACTAGCGGGGGGTGCGGATACGCAGTATTTT.

CDR3: CATSRYGGSYEQYV. As DNA, the CDR3 is TGTGCCACCAGCAGATATGGGGGGAGCTACGAGCAGTACGTC. This chain joins TRBV15 and TRBJ2-7; the D gene is possibly TRBD2 (6 bases). V lost 2 bases, J lost 3 bases, and 11 bases lay in between. CDR3 size: 14 residues. The V gene's germline CDR1 is LNHNV and CDR2 YYDKDF (reference sequence).

The rearrangement links TRBV2 to TRBJ1-1, with TRBD1 as a possible D gene (5 bases). V lost 6 bases and J 4 bases, leaving 12 bases between the germline ends. CDR1 is SNHLY and CDR2 is FYNNEI in the germline V gene. This CDR3 is 13 amino acids long. Written as DNA, the CDR3 is TGTGCCAGCAGCGGGGGATTACGCACTGAAGCTTTCTTT. It yields the protein CASSGGLRTEAFF.

This rearrangement joins TRBV4-1 to TRBJ2-2; D remains unclear. CDR3 size: 16 residues. Trimming shortened V by 1 base and J by 0 bases, and 9 bases separated the two germline ends. Germline CDR1 reads MGHRA; CDR2 reads YSYEKL. In DNA form, the CDR3 reads TGCGCCAGCAGCCAAGGTGCACTTACGAACACCGGGGAGCTGTTTTTT. Amino acid sequence: CASSQGALTNTGELFF.

The chain couples TRBV10-2 to TRBJ2-7; D might be TRBD2 (6 bases). Germline lookup yields CDR1 WSHSY and CDR2 SAAADI. This CDR3 spans 14 amino acids. Trimming took off 0 bases at V and 3 bases at J, with 9 bases between the two ends. The CDR3 region has the DNA TGCGCCAGCAGTGAGTCACTAGCCCGCTACGAGCAGTACGTC. This sequence encodes CASSESLARYEQYV.

In nucleotides, the CDR3 is TGTGCCAGCAGGGGGAGGGGACGGGGCACTGAAGCTTTCTTT. Amino acid sequence: CASRGRGRGTEAFF. The chain carries TRBV6-5 and TRBJ1-1, with a weak D call TRBD1 (5 bases). V was clipped by 6 bases and J by 4 bases, with 15 bases between them. The CDR3 spans 14 residues. From germline, CDR1 is MNHEY and CDR2 SVGAGI.

This chain uses TRBV19 with TRBJ2-2, with D perhaps matching TRBD1 (6 bases). Germline CDR1 reads LNHDA; CDR2 reads SQIVND (reference sequence). Trimming cost V 7 bases and J 6 bases, with 21 bases left between them. CDR3 size: 16 residues. The CDR3 region is CASTRGLVFGSGELFF. The CDR3 nucleotides are TGTGCCAGTACCAGGGGCCTAGTCTTTGGGTCCGGGGAGCTGTTTTTT.

This clone was observed once. This rearrangement joins TRBV19 to TRBJ1-1; D gene ambiguous. Trimming pared 5 bases from V and 0 bases from J, leaving 7 bases between. Germline V lookup: CDR1 LNHDA, CDR2 SQIVND (reference sequence). This CDR3 comprises 13 residues. The CDR3 bases are TGTGCCAGTAGTCTACGGTTGAACACTGAAGCTTTCTTT. This sequence encodes CASSLRLNTEAFF. The whole variable domain, remainder taken from reference TRBV19 and TRBJ1-1, is DGGITQSPKYLFRKEGQNVTLSCEQNLNHDAMYWYRQDPGQGLRLIYYSQIVNDFQKGDIAEGYSVSREKKESFPLTVTSAQKNPTAFYLCASSLRLNTEAFFGQGTRLTVV.

This chain links TRBV5-7 with TRBJ2-7; 8 nucleotides align to TRBD2. TRBV5-7 qualifies as an ORF whose function is uncertain. J lost 5 bases, V lost 4 bases, and 11 bases had no gene match. This CDR3 is 15 amino acids long. The CDR3 DNA reads as TGTGCCAGCAGCAACGGACTAGCTCAAAGAAACGAGCAGTACGTC. This translates into CASSNGLAQRNEQYV.

This clone was recorded only once. The rearrangement links TRBV3-1 (or the pseudogene TRBV3-2) to TRBJ2-7, with D possibly being TRBD2 (6 bases). Trimming took off 1 base at V and 5 bases at J, with 12 bases between the two ends. The length of the CDR3 is 14 residues. CDR1 and CDR2 from the germline V gene are LGHDT and YNNKEL (reference sequence). The CDR3 DNA reads as TGTGCCAGCAGCCAAGCCCCGCGGGGCCACGAGCAGTACTTC. Amino acid sequence: CASSQAPRGHEQYF.

As DNA, the CDR3 is TGTGCCAGCAGGGCCGGACAGGAAAGGGGCTACACCTTC. This encodes CASRAGQERGYTF. This chain links TRBV2 with TRBJ1-2; 7 bases map to TRBD1. The CDR3 spans 13 residues. V lost 6 bases, J lost 8 bases, and 9 bases stayed unmatched. From germline, CDR1 is SNHLY and CDR2 FYNNEI.

This chain uses TRBV9 with TRBJ2-6; 12 nucleotides align to TRBD1. The germline V gene encodes CDR1 SGDLS and CDR2 YYNGEE. The CDR3 is 18 residues long. V trimming: 0 bases; J trimming: 1 base; junction bases outside the gene matches: 2. As DNA, the CDR3 is TGTGCCAGCAGCGTAGCGGGACAGGGGGCATCTGGGGCCAACGTCCTGACTTTC. Its protein is CASSVAGQGASGANVLTF.

V usage is TRBV12-3 or TRBV12-4 and J usage is TRBJ2-1; the D gene is possibly TRBD2 (6 bases). The V gene lost 3 bases and the J gene lost 12 bases, with 12 bases spanning the gap. This CDR3 contains 12 residues. Here the CDR3 reads CASSLGTAWQFF. CDR3 DNA: TGTGCCAGCAGTTTGGGGACTGCCTGGCAGTTCTTC.

The chain links TRBV4-3 to TRBJ2-6; 12 nucleotides line up with TRBD2. V gave up 3 bases and J gave up 4 bases; unmatched junction bases: 10. Looked up from germline, CDR1 is LGHNA and CDR2 is YSLEER. The CDR3 extends over 19 amino acids. CDR3 amino acids: CASSQGLRTSGTGANVLTF. The CDR3 DNA follows: TGCGCCAGCAGCCAGGGACTTAGGACTAGCGGGACAGGGGCCAACGTCCTGACTTTC.

The chain joins TRBV29-1 to TRBJ1-2; maybe TRBD1 (6 bases). The V gene lost 1 base and the J gene lost 6 bases, with 18 bases spanning the gap. The CDR3 is 15 residues long. Germline V gene sequence: CDR1 SQVTM, CDR2 ANQGSEA. This chain's CDR3 is CSVEAPRGAVDGYTF. CDR3 DNA sequence: TGCAGCGTTGAAGCCCCACGGGGGGCCGTAGATGGCTACACCTTC.

The chain has TRBV18 and TRBJ2-7; 7 nucleotides line up with TRBD1. This CDR3 contains 13 residues. Losses at the gene ends were 2 bases for V and 5 bases for J; bases not matched to a gene: 3. Looked up from germline, CDR1 is KGHSH and CDR2 is LQKENI. In DNA form, the CDR3 reads TGTGCCAGCTCACCAGGGGACAGTAACGAGCAGTACTTC. Protein product: CASSPGDSNEQYF.

The chain has TRBV5-4 and TRBJ2-7, with TRBD1 matching 11 bases. CDR1 and CDR2 (germline): SGHNT, YYREEE (reference sequence). V trimming: 4 bases; J trimming: 2 bases; junction bases outside the gene matches: 2. The CDR3 totals 14 residues. In DNA, the CDR3 is TGTGCCAGCAGCGCGGACAGGGGGCCCTACGAGCAGTACGTC. Amino acid sequence: CASSADRGPYEQYV.

The gene calls are TRBV10-3 and TRBJ1-1; 8 bases match TRBD1. The germline V gene has CDR1 ENHRY and CDR2 SYGVKD. Trimming cost V 6 bases and J 4 bases; bases outside gene matches: 10. This CDR3 spans 15 amino acids. CDR3 in DNA: TGTGCCATCAGGGGAGGACAGGGTTCGGGCACTGAAGCTTTCTTT. Translation gives CAIRGGQGSGTEAFF.

The chain combines TRBV18 with TRBJ2-7; D not certain. The V and J ends lost 2 bases and 7 bases respectively, with 9 bases between them. Germline lookup yields CDR1 KGHSH and CDR2 LQKENI. The CDR3 spans 12 residues. For the CDR3, the DNA is TGTGCCAGCTCACCAGCATTTCAGGAGCAGTACTTC. Protein product: CASSPAFQEQYF.

The chain couples TRBV7-2 to TRBJ2-6, with D perhaps TRBD1 (5 bases). CDR3 size: 18 residues. V was clipped by 4 bases and J by 0 bases, with 16 bases between them. Germline loops: CDR1 SGHTA, CDR2 FQGNSA. The CDR3 DNA follows: TGTGCCAGCAGCTCCAGGTCAGGGTCCTCCTCTGGGGCCAACGTCCTGACTTTC. Encoded protein: CASSSRSGSSSGANVLTF.

For this clone: An end of the junction differs from the germline gene, which may be a read error. The chain joins TRBV28 to TRBJ1-5; maybe TRBD1 (5 bases). CDR3 length: 15 residues. Germline values: CDR1 MDHEN, CDR2 SYDVKM. The CDR3 is CASRRGGVSNQSQHF. The CDR3 nucleotides are TGTGCCAGCCGTCGCGGAGGGGTCAGCAATCAGTCCCAGCATTTT.

This chain connects TRBV28 to TRBJ2-1, with D possibly being TRBD2 (7 bases). In germline, CDR1 is MDHEN, CDR2 SYDVKM. The ends were cut back, 6 bases at V and 0 bases at J, with 15 bases in the middle. The CDR3 consists of 16 residues. CDR3: CASSSAGGRSYNEQFF. The CDR3, as DNA: TGTGCCAGCAGCTCAGCCGGGGGGCGCTCCTACAATGAGCAGTTCTTC.

This clone was recorded once. The chain joins TRBV21-1 to TRBJ2-7; no DNA check was done on the table's D call, TRBD2. TRBV21-1 is classified as a pseudogene. CDR3 size: 12 residues. The CDR3 DNA reads TGTGCCAGCAGGCTAGGGGGGAGGGCGCAGTACGTC. Translated, it gives CASRLGGRAQYV.

V usage is TRBV7-9 and J usage is TRBJ2-5, with 11 nucleotides matching TRBD2. The CDR3 runs to 13 residues. The V and J ends lost 6 bases and 4 bases, in that order; junction bases with no gene match: 1. The germline CDR1 and CDR2 sequences are SEHNR and FQNEAQ (reference sequence). The DNA for the CDR3 is TGTGCCAGCAGAGGGACTAGCGGAGAGACCCAGTACTTC. Residues: CASRGTSGETQYF.

A few counts support this clone. The V gene is TRBV5-1, the J gene TRBJ2-1, with 8 bases lining up with TRBD1. With 2 bases clipped from V and 5 bases from J, the junction kept 6 bases outside the gene matches. This CDR3 region has 15 residues. The germline V gene encodes CDR1 SGHRS and CDR2 YFSETQ. The CDR3 coding sequence is TGCGCCAGCAGCTTATTCACAGGGGGGAACAATGAGCAGTTCTTC. It yields the protein CASSLFTGGNNEQFF.

The gene calls are TRBV18 and TRBJ2-5; D is possibly TRBD1 (6 bases). Deletions cut 6 bases from V and 4 bases from J, with 21 bases between. This CDR3 has 16 amino acids. The germline gives CDR1 KGHSH, CDR2 LQKENI. CDR3 sequence: CASSERDTQDGETQYF. CDR3 bases: TGTGCCAGCTCGGAAAGGGACACCCAAGATGGAGAGACCCAGTACTTC.

This chain joins TRBV2 and TRBJ2-1; D is unresolved. V was cut by 7 bases and J by 9 bases, with 16 bases left in between. This CDR3 contains 13 residues. Germline V gene data show CDR1 as SNHLY and CDR2 as FYNNEI. The CDR3 DNA reads TGTGCCAGCACCCCTATTCCCGGTGCTGAGCAGTTCTTC. Its protein is CASTPIPGAEQFF. Combining the CDR3 with reference TRBV2 and TRBJ2-1 gives the whole variable domain EPEVTQTPSHQVTQMGQEVILRCVPISNHLYFYWYRQILGQKVEFLVSFYNNEISEKSEIFDDQFSVERPDGSNFTLKIRSTKLEDSAMYFCASTPIPGAEQFFGPGTRLTVL.

V gene TRBV10-2 combines with J gene TRBJ2-6; 7 nucleotides match TRBD2. The CDR3 length is 18 residues. The V and J ends lost 6 bases and 4 bases, in that order; junction bases with no gene match: 15. Germline-derived CDR1 and CDR2 are WSHSY and SAAADI. CDR3 DNA sequence: TGCGCCAGCAGATATGGTGTGGCGGGAGCATCAGGGGCCAACGTCCTGACTTTC. This sequence encodes CASRYGVAGASGANVLTF.

This clone was observed a handful of times. This chain connects TRBV27 to TRBJ2-1; TRBD2 might be the D (6 bases). The CDR3 is made up of 14 amino acids. CDR1 and CDR2 from the germline V gene are MNHEY and SMNVEV (reference sequence). Deletions cut 5 bases from V and 5 bases from J, with 13 bases between. CDR3 in amino acids: CASSIRLGDNEQFF. The CDR3 DNA follows: TGTGCCAGCAGTATCCGACTAGGGGACAATGAGCAGTTCTTC.